Listed here is a single T cell receptor beta chain. The clone's antigen remains unknown. The input lacks base qualities; no much larger clone sits a single base away. The data were obtained in a study of blood T cell repertoires in COVID-19 (TCRdb year 2020). Study-level background: Samples from collaborators originated in the United States, Italy and Spain and spanned both the acute and convalescent phases of COVID-19. The repertoires were released in a freely available public database intended as a resource for research on the immune response to SARS-CoV-2. The material from the prospective study consisted of cDNA or gDNA derived from T cells, B-cell-depleted T cells, or PBMCs. Samples were obtained from the ongoing ImmuneRACE study (first 160 participants) and from 950 to 1,500 subjects provided by 6 global collaborators. Deeply sampled blood TCRbeta repertoires from subjects exposed to, actively infected with, or recovered from COVID-19 were included in the dataset. Where HLA class I and class II types were available, the types were taken from metadata supplied by the sample provider, not from assay-based typing. Nearly every sample came with metadata listing a de-identified subject ID, COVID-19 status, age in years and sex. The full study reports these points: The quantity of clinical and demographic metadata differed by source and by participant and was supplied without curation.

Participants in the prospective study were enrolled through a virtual design, were aged roughly 18 to 100 years, and lived in roughly 24 United States geographic areas. In the prospective study, cohorts were assigned on the basis of participant-reported clinical history obtained from a screening survey and a study questionnaire. Recovered participants in ImmuneRACE Cohort 3 were defined as having two consecutive negative NP/OP PCR tests, clearance from a healthcare professional, or resolution of symptoms. In the prospective study, mobile phlebotomists collected whole blood, serum and a nasopharyngeal or oropharyngeal swab from each participant. Over an approximately two-month period, participants in the prospective study had the option of providing additional blood draws and questionnaires. Blood samples from the prospective study were shipped frozen or at room temperature prior to DNA extraction.

V is clipped by 2 bases and J by 5 bases, and the sequence between their germline boundaries is 8 bases long. The CDR3, from cysteine to phenylalanine, totals 13 residues. Of all the DNA, just the CDR3 is kept, 39 bases in frame from base 1. Reading the germline V gene gives CDR1 KGHDR and CDR2 SFDVKD. TCRbeta CDR3 regions were amplified from genomic DNA using the immunoSEQ Assay, a bias-controlled multiplex PCR. The source study handled its data this way. The number of nucleated cells in each sample was estimated from the amplification of reference gene primers within the assay. To quantify the absolute abundance of each unique TCRbeta CDR3 rearrangement, sequence reads were collapsed and filtered. For each sample, productive Simpson clonality was calculated by taking the square root of Simpson's diversity index across productive rearrangements. TCRdb carries this immuneACCESS record with in-frame sequences only. Its versions omit some clonotypes, under half of them owing to an unresolved V gene in the studies checked, with the rest unexplained. That table furnishes V, J and clone size, whereas the DNA furnished D and trimming. The table for this sample lists about 440,000 clones; 80% to 95% of them were counted only once. The ten most abundant clones make up about 0.6% of the sample.

The sample taken for sequencing was PBMCs or T cells enriched from blood (not recorded which). This clonotype originated in a man between 18 and 35 years old who had recovered from COVID-19. The V and J segments used are TRBV24-1 and TRBJ1-1; TRBD1 could be the D gene, as 6 bases match. The CDR3 is CATSDYTGTEAFF. The DNA sequence follows: TGTGCCACCAGTGATTATACAGGGACTGAAGCTTTCTTT.